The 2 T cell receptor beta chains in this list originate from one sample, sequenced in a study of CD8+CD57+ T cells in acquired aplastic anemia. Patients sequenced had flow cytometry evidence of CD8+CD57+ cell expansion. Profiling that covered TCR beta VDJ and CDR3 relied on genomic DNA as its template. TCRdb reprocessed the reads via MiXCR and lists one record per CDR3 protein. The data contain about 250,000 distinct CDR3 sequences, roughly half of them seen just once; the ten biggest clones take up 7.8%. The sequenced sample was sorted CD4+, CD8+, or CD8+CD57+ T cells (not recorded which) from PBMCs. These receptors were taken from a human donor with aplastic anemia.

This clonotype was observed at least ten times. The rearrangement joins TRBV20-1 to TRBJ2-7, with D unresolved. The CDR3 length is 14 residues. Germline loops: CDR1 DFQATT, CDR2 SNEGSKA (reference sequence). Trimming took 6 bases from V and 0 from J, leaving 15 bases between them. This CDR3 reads CSAFRGLSSYEQYF. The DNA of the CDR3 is TGCAGTGCCTTCCGAGGCTTAAGCTCCTACGAGCAGTACTTC.

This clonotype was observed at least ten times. The CDR3 nucleotides are TGTGCCAGCAGTTACCAACGTAACACTGAAGCTTTCTTT. Translating it yields CASSYQRNTEAFF. This chain uses TRBV6-5 with TRBJ1-1; D gene unclear. Germline CDR1 MNHEY, CDR2 SVGAGI. The CDR3 totals 13 residues. V was trimmed by 2 bases and J by 2 bases, leaving 6 bases between them.